The rows below give T cell receptor beta chains drawn from one sample of a study of T cell clonotyping in hematopoietic cell transplantation. TCRdb's copy holds only in-frame clones and misses some; the assay was immunoSEQ multiplex PCR. Of tens of thousands of clones in the sample, 85% were seen once. The material was peripheral blood mononuclear cells, obtained before stem cell transplant. The origin of the receptors is a man in his 60s with acute myeloid leukemia. Some clones in this sample may be carry-over from other donors' samples. The CDR3 runs from the conserved cysteine through the conserved F or W. Fields, in order: D gene, clone size, J gene, V gene, CDR3 protein, CDR3 DNA. The D gene is left open where the match is weak. Not every row has a clone size; where given, it reads once, few, many or a size class.

TRBD2 | . | TRBJ2-5 | TRBV7-6 | CASSLARASGAQETQYF | TGTGCCAGCAGCTTAGCGCGGGCTAGCGGGGCCCAAGAGACCCAGTACTTC
TRBD1 | . | TRBJ2-7 | TRBV7-8 | CASSYRTGRSHEQYF | TGTGCCAGCAGCTACCGGACAGGGAGATCCCACGAGCAGTACTTC
. | few | TRBJ2-3 | TRBV7-6 | CASSFSGRITDTQYF | TGTGCCAGCAGCTTTTCAGGGAGAATCACAGATACGCAGTATTTT
TRBD1 | few | TRBJ1-3 | TRBV28 | CASSFQGGGNTIYF | TGTGCCAGCAGTTTTCAAGGGGGCGGAAACACCATATATTTT
. | . | TRBJ1-1 | TRBV7-9 | CASSFYSDRPNTEAFF | TGTGCCAGCAGTTTCTACTCAGACAGGCCGAACACTGAAGCTTTCTTT
. | . | TRBJ1-3 | TRBV28 | CASTGNTIYF | TGTGCCAGCACCGGAAACACCATATATTTT
. | few | TRBJ1-2 | TRBV18 | CASSPGWQQVPMPYGYTF | TGTGCCAGCTCACCCGGGTGGCAGCAAGTTCCGATGCCTTATGGCTACACCTTC
TRBD1 | . | TRBJ2-5 | TRBV7-2 | CASSRGTGQATQYF | TGTGCCAGCAGCCGTGGGACAGGTCAAGCGACCCAGTACTTC
. | . | TRBJ1-5 | TRBV5-6 | CASSLGLYSNQPQHF | TGTGCCAGCAGCTTGGGGCTTTATAGCAATCAGCCCCAGCATTTT
. | . | TRBJ2-2 | TRBV29-1 | CSGKGTFLTGELFF | TGCAGCGGGAAGGGGACATTCCTCACCGGGGAGCTGTTTTTT
TRBD2 | . | TRBJ2-7 | TRBV6-1 | CASSEAGGGAIGEQYF | TGTGCCAGCAGTGAAGCCGGCGGGGGGGCCATCGGCGAGCAGTACTTC
. | once | TRBJ1-1 | TRBV14 | CASSQGRHTEAFF | TGTGCCAGCAGCCAGGGGCGGCACACTGAAGCTTTCTTT
TRBD1 | . | TRBJ2-7 | TRBV29-1 | CSVTSGTGSYEQYF | TGCAGCGTAACATCCGGGACAGGGTCGTACGAGCAGTACTTC
TRBD1 | . | TRBJ1-2 | TRBV4-1 | CASSLRGDYGYTF | TGCGCCAGCAGCCTCAGGGGGGACTATGGCTACACCTTC
. | . | TRBJ1-1 | TRBV30 | CAWSSGDGGVTEAFF | TGTGCCTGGAGCTCGGGGGACGGGGGCGTCACTGAAGCTTTCTTT
. | . | TRBJ1-1 | TRBV19 | CASSKGTWDTLPQQGNVGEAFF | TGTGCCAGTAGTAAGGGAACGTGGGACACTCTGCCACAACAGGGTAACGTCGGTGAAGCTTTCTTT
TRBD1 | . | TRBJ1-6 | TRBV27 | CASSLRGQGASPLHF | TGTGCCAGCAGTTTAAGGGGACAGGGGGCGTCACCCCTCCACTTT
. | . | TRBJ1-5 | TRBV6-6 | CASSHLGNNQPQHF | TGTGCCAGCAGCCACCTTGGCAACAATCAGCCCCAGCATTTT
. | . | TRBJ2-2 | TRBV28 | CVSSLPDRWGGEGTGELFF | TGTGTCAGCAGTTTACCAGACAGGTGGGGAGGAGAGGGCACCGGGGAGCTGTTTTTT
TRBD1 | . | TRBJ1-6 | TRBV6-6 | CASIQQGGNSPLHF | TGTGCCAGCATCCAACAGGGGGGGAATTCACCCCTCCACTTT
. | . | TRBJ1-2 | TRBV6-5 | CASSYSTGQIVDYTF | TGTGCCAGCAGTTACTCGACCGGGCAGATCGTTGACTACACCTTC
. | few | TRBJ1-6 | TRBV6-5 | CASSKTENSPLHF | TGTGCCAGCAGTAAGACAGAAAATTCACCCCTCCACTTT
. | . | TRBJ2-2 | TRBV15 | CATSNQVEVTGELFF | TGTGCCACCAGCAATCAAGTGGAAGTCACCGGGGAGCTGTTTTTT